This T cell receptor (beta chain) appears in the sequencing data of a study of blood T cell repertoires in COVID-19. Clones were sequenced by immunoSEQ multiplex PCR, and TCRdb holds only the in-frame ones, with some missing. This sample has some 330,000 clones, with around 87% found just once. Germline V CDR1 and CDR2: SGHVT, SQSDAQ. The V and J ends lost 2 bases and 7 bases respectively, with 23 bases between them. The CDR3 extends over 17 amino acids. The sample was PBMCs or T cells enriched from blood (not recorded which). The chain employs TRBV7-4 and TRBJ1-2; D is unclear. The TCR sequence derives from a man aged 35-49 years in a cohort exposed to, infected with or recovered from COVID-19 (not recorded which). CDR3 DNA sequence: TGTGCCAGCAGCTTAAAATCAAGGTCAGTCAAATCGGGTGGCTACACCTTC. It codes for CASSLKSRSVKSGGYTF.